The 5 T cell receptor beta chains in this list originate from one sample, sequenced in a study of CD8 T cells in Susac syndrome. RNA amounts of about 0.5 to 1 ug underwent reverse transcription with random hexamers. TCRdb called the immunoSEQ multiplex PCR reads again in MiXCR, with one record for every CDR3 protein. The table lists 150,000 to 200,000 distinct CDR3 sequences, 94% of them singletons. The sequenced material came from CD4+ T cells from PBMCs. The receptor source for this set is a human donor with Susac syndrome.

This chain joins TRBV28 and TRBJ1-2, with D unresolved. Germline CDR1 and CDR2: MDHEN and SYDVKM. This CDR3 is 13 amino acids long. V dropped 6 bases and J dropped 3 bases, with 11 bases sitting between them. The DNA for the CDR3 is TGTGCCAGCAGGCCCGTGATCCACTATGGCTACACCTTC. Amino acid sequence: CASRPVIHYGYTF.

The chain combines TRBV6-1 with TRBJ2-2; possible D gene TRBD2, 5 bases. The germline CDR1 and CDR2 sequences are MNHNS and SASEGT. V lost 5 bases and J 2 bases, leaving 15 bases between the germline ends. The CDR3 totals 16 residues. The CDR3 sequence: CASSPRGWTNTGELFF. Written as DNA, the CDR3 is TGTGCCAGCAGTCCCCGCGGGTGGACCAACACCGGGGAGCTGTTTTTT.

The J gene is TRBJ1-5, the V gene TRBV5-1; D unclear. CDR1 and CDR2 from the germline V gene are SGHRS and YFSETQ. This CDR3 region has 13 residues. Trimming removed 5 bases at V and 5 bases at J, with 11 bases between. CDR3: CASSSDGDQPQHF. The DNA of the CDR3 is TGCGCCAGCAGTTCGGACGGAGATCAGCCCCAGCATTTT.

CDR3 DNA sequence: TGTGCCAGCAGGATTGGGGGGATTGAGCAGTTCTTC. Translated, it gives CASRIGGIEQFF. J is TRBJ2-1 and V is TRBV5-4; D is perhaps TRBD2 (6 bases). The CDR3 has 12 amino acids. Germline V gene sequence: CDR1 SGHNT, CDR2 YYREEE (reference sequence). V lost 5 bases, J lost 9 bases, and 12 bases lay in between.

The chain uses TRBV7-8 and TRBJ2-3, with a weak D call TRBD1 (6 bases). This CDR3 spans 14 amino acids. Trimming took off 10 bases at V and 4 bases at J, with 18 bases between the two ends. Per germline, CDR1 SGHVS and CDR2 FQNEAQ. The CDR3: CATGVGGRADTQYF. The CDR3 nucleotides are TGTGCCACCGGCGTTGGGGGCAGAGCAGATACGCAGTATTTT.